These 5 T cell receptor beta chains were sequenced from one sample in a study of tissue T cells after allogeneic stem cell transplantation. TCRdb's table, derived via immunoSEQ multiplex PCR, lists solely in-frame clones and lacks some. This sample has 9,500 to 15,000 clones; around three quarters occur once, and the top ten carry around 14%. The sequencing here drew on tissue from the right colon, taken at autopsy. Receptor source: a woman aged 18 to 55 with breast cancer.

This sequence joins TRBV9 and TRBJ2-2; 13 bases match TRBD2. Per the germline V gene, CDR1 is SGDLS and CDR2 is YYNGEE. With V trimmed by 0 bases and J by 6 bases, 5 bases remained unmatched. This CDR3 region has 17 residues. This CDR3 is CASSVGLAGGEAGELFF. CDR3 DNA sequence: TGTGCCAGCAGCGTAGGACTAGCGGGAGGTGAGGCCGGGGAGCTGTTTTTT.

The table lists this clone with a count of one. This sequence joins TRBV6-2 or TRBV6-3 and TRBJ1-2; D perhaps matches TRBD1 (6 bases). The germline V and J ends were trimmed by 0 bases and 3 bases, with 11 bases remaining between them. CDR3 size: 15 residues. The V gene's germline CDR1 is MNHEY and CDR2 SVGEGT. As DNA, the CDR3 is TGTGCCAGCAGTTACTCCGGGGGGCGCGACTATGGCTACACCTTC. It specifies CASSYSGGRDYGYTF.

The gene calls are TRBV3-1 (or the pseudogene TRBV3-2) and TRBJ2-7, with 9 bases matching TRBD2. Germline V gene data show CDR1 as LGHDT and CDR2 as YNNKEL (reference sequence). The J segment lost 6 bases and the V segment lost 1 base, leaving 10 bases of the junction unmatched. The CDR3 consists of 16 residues. The DNA for the CDR3 is TGTGCCAGCAGCCAAGCTACTAGCGGGTCCCCAAGCGAGCAGTACTTC. Translated: CASSQATSGSPSEQYF.

The V and J genes are TRBV18 and TRBJ1-1; a weak D match, TRBD1 (5 bases). The CDR3 totals 13 residues. Looked up from germline, CDR1 is KGHSH and CDR2 is LQKENI. V was shortened by 2 bases and J by 2 bases, with 6 bases between the two germline ends. This chain's CDR3 is CASSPRGNTEAFF. CDR3 bases: TGTGCCAGCTCACCAAGGGGTAACACTGAAGCTTTCTTT.

The chain has TRBV6-5 and TRBJ1-5; 9 bases match TRBD1. V shed 10 bases and J 7 bases; nucleotides not matched to a gene: 11. The germline gives CDR1 MNHEY, CDR2 SVGAGI. This CDR3 has 14 amino acids. CDR3 in DNA: TGTGCCACGATACGGGACAGGGTCGAACAGCCCCAGCATTTT. It codes for CATIRDRVEQPQHF.